The present TCR beta chain was sequenced within a study of T-cell reconstitution after alpha-beta-depleted transplantation in children. This clonotype was seen more than once but under ten times. Construction of the TCRbeta library involved unique molecular identifiers. TCRdb used MiXCR to reprocess the PCR reads, holding one entry per CDR3 protein. This sample has some 490,000 distinct CDR3 sequences, with around 12% found just once. V was cut by 0 bases and J by 2 bases, with 10 bases left in between. CDR1 LGHNA and CDR2 YSLEER come from the germline V gene. This CDR3 has 15 residues. Specimen: PBMCs from the stem cell graft donor, collected from the stem cell graft. The TCR originated in a human donor who donated a stem cell graft to a child with combined immunodeficiency. This sequence joins TRBV4-3 and TRBJ2-5; TRBD2 might be the D (6 bases). The CDR3 is CASSQDFAGQETQYF. As DNA, the CDR3 is TGCGCCAGCAGCCAAGATTTTGCGGGGCAAGAGACCCAGTACTTC.